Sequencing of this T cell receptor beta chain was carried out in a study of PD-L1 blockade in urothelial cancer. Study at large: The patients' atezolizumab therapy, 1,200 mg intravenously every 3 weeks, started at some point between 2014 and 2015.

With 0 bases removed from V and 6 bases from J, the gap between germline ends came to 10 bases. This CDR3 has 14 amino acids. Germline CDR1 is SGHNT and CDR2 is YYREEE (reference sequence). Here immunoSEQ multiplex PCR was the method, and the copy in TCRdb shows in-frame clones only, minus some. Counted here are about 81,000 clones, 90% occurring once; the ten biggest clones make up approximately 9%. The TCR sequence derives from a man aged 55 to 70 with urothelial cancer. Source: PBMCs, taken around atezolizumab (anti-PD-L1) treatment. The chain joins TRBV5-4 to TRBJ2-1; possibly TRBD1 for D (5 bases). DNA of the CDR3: TGTGCCAGCAGCTTGGGCAGGGCTAGCAATGAGCAGTTCTTC. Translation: CASSLGRASNEQFF.